Below, one T cell receptor (beta chain) is given with its context. Its cognate antigen is unknown. The data originate from a study of Ad26.COV2.S vaccination and SARS-CoV-2 variants. Findings of the study overall: Researchers cautioned that TCR breadth and depth analyses may have underestimated total T cell responses. Across vaccine and placebo recipients, the breadth of non-spike TCRs was similar. Vaccinees showed greater spike-specific TCR breadth than placebo recipients.

Profiled with immunoSEQ multiplex PCR; TCRdb holds only in-frame clones, not every one. The sample holds around 140,000 clones, roughly 85% seen once. The germline CDR1 and CDR2 sequences are KGHSH and LQKENI. V shed 2 bases and J shed 5 bases, with 10 bases lying between them. This CDR3 region has 13 residues. This sequence originates from a human donor who had recovered from COVID-19. The sample consisted of peripheral blood, taken after recovery from COVID-19. The chain carries TRBV18 and TRBJ2-7; D is ambiguous. The CDR3 sequence is CASSPGVADEQYF. The CDR3 DNA reads as TGTGCCAGCTCACCAGGGGTCGCGGACGAGCAGTACTTC.